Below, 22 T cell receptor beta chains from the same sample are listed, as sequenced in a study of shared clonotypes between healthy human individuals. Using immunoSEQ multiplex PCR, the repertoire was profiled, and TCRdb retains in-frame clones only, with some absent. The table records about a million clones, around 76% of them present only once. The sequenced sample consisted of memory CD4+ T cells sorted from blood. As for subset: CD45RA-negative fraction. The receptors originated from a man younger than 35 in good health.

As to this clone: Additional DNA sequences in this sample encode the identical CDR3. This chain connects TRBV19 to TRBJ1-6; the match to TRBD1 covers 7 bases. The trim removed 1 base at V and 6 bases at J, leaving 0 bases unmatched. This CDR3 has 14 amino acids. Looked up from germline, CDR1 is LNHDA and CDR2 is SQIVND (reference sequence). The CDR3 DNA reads TGTGCCAGTAGTATAGGACAGGGTAATTCACCCCTCCACTTT. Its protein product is CASSIGQGNSPLHF.

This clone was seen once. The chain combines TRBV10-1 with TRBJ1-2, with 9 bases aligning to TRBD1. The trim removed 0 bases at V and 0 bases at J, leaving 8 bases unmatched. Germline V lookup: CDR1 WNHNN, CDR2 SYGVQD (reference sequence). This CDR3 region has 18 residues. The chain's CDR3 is CASSESRDRAPANYGYTF. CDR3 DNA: TGCGCCAGCAGTGAGTCGAGGGACAGGGCACCAGCTAACTATGGCTACACCTTC.

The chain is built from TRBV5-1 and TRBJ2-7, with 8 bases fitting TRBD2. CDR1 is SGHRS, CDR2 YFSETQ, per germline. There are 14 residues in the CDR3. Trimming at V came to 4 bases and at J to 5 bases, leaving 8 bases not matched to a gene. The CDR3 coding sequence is TGCGCCAGCAGCCCGACCGGGGGGGCCGACGAGCAGTACTTC. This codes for CASSPTGGADEQYF.

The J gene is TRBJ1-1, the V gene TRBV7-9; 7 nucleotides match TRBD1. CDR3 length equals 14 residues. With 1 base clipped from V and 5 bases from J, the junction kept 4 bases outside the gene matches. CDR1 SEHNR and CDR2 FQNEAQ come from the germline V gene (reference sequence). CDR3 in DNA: TGTGCCAGCAGCTTAGAGGGGGCGGGTACTGAAGCTTTCTTT. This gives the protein CASSLEGAGTEAFF.

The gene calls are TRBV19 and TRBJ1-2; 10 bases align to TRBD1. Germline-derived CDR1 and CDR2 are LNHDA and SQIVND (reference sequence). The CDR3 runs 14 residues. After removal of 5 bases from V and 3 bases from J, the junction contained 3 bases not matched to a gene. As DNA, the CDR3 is TGTGCCAGTAGTTCAGGACAGGGGGACTATGGCTACACCTTC. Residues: CASSSGQGDYGYTF.

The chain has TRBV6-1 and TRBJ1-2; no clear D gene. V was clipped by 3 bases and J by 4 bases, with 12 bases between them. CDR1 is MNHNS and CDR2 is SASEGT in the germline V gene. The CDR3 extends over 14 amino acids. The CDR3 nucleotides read TGTGCCAGCAGTGATATTATCATTCTCTATGGCTACACCTTC. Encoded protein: CASSDIIILYGYTF.

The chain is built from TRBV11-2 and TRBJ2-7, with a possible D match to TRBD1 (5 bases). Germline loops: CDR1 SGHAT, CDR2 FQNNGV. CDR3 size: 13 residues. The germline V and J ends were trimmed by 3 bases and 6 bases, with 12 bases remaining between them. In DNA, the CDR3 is TGTGCCAGCAGCTTCCAGCAGGGCTCCGAGCAGTACTTC. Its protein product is CASSFQQGSEQYF.

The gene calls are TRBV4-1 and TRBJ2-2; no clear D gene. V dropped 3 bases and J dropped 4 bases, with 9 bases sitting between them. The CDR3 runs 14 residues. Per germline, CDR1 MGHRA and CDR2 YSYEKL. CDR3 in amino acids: CASSQTWVTGELFF. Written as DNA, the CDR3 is TGCGCCAGCAGCCAGACCTGGGTCACCGGGGAGCTGTTTTTT.

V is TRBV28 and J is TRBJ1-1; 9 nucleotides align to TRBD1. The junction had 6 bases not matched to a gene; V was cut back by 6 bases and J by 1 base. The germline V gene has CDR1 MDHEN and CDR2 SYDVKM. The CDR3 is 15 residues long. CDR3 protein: CASRPGDRANTEAFF. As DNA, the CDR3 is TGTGCCAGCAGACCCGGGGACAGGGCGAACACTGAAGCTTTCTTT.

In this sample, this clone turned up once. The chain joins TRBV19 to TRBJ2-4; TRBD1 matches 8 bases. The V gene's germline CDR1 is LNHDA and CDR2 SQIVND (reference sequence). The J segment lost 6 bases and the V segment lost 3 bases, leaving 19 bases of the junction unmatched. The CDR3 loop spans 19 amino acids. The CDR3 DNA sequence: TGTGCCAGTAGTATGATCGGATCGCCCGGACAGGGTTTTGGAAACATTCAGTACTTC. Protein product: CASSMIGSPGQGFGNIQYF. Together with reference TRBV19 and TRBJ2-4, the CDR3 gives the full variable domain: DGGITQSPKYLFRKEGQNVTLSCEQNLNHDAMYWYRQDPGQGLRLIYYSQIVNDFQKGDIAEGYSVSREKKESFPLTVTSAQKNPTAFYLCASSMIGSPGQGFGNIQYFGAGTRLSVL.

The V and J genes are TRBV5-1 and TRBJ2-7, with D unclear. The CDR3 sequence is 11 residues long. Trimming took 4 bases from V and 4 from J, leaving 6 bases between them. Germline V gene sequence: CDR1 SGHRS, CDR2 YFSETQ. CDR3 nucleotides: TGCGCCAGCAGCGATTTGTACGAGCAGTACTTC. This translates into CASSDLYEQYF.

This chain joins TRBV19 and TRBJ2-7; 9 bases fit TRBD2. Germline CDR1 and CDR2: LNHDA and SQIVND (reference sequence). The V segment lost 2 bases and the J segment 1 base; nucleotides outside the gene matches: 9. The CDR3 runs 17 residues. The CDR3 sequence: CASSIPQRGAQSYEQYF. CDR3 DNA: TGTGCCAGTAGTATACCCCAGCGGGGGGCCCAATCCTACGAGCAGTACTTC.

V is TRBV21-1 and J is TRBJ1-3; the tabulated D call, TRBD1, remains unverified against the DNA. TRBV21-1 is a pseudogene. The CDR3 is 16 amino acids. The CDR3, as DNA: TGTGCCAGCAGCAAAGATCCAGGGGGCTCTAGAAACACCATATATTTT. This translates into CASSKDPGGSRNTIYF.

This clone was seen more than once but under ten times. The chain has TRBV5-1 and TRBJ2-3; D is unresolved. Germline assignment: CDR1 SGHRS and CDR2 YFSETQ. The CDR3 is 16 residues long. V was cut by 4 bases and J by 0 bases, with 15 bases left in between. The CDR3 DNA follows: TGCGCCAGCAGCCCCAATAGCAGATATAGCACAGATACGCAGTATTTT. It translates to CASSPNSRYSTDTQYF.

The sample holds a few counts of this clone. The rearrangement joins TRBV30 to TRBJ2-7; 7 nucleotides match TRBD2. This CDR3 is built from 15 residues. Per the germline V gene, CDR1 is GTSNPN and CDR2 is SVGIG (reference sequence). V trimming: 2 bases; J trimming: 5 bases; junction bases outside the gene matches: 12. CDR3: CAWSFWERGGDEQYF. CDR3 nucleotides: TGTGCCTGGAGTTTTTGGGAGCGGGGAGGTGACGAGCAGTACTTC.

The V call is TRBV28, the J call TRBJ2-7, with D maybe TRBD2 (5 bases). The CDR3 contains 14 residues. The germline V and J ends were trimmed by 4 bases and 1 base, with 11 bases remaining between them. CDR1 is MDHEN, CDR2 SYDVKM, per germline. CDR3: CASSSGLGSYEQYF. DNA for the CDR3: TGTGCCAGCAGTTCCGGACTTGGATCCTACGAGCAGTACTTC.

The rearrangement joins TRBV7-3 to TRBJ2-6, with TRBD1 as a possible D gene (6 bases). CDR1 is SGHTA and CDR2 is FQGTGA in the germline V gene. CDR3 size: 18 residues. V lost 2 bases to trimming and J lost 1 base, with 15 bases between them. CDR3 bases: TGTGCCAGCAGCTTAGGACTTACAGGGCTGTCTGGGGCCAACGTCCTGACTTTC. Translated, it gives CASSLGLTGLSGANVLTF.

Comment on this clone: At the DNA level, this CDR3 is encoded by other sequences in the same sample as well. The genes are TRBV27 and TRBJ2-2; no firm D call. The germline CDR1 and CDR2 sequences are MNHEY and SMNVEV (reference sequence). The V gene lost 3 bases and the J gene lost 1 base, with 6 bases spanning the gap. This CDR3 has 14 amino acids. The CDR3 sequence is CASSFRRNTGELFF. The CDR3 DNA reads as TGTGCCAGCAGTTTTAGGCGGAACACCGGGGAGCTGTTTTTT.

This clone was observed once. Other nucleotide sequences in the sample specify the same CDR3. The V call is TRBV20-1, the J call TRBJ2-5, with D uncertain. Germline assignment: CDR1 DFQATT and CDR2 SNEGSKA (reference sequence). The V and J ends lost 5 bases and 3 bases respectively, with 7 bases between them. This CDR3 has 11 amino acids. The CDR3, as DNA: TGCAGTGCTCGCCCTGAAGAGACCCAGTACTTC. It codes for CSARPEETQYF.

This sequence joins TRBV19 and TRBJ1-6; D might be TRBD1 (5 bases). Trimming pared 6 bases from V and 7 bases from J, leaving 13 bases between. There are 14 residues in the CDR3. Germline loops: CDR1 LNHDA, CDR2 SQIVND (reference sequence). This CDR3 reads CASRRDWTNSPLHF. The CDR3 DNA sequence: TGTGCCAGTAGAAGGGACTGGACCAATTCACCCCTCCACTTT.

This CDR3 is CASSSPGTYGNTIYF. CDR3 coding DNA: TGTGCCAGCAGCTCTCCCGGGACATATGGAAACACCATATATTTT. The V gene is TRBV9, the J gene TRBJ1-3; TRBD1 is a possible D gene (6 bases). CDR3 length: 15 residues. With 4 bases removed from V and 3 bases from J, the gap between germline ends came to 14 bases. The germline V gene has CDR1 SGDLS and CDR2 YYNGEE.

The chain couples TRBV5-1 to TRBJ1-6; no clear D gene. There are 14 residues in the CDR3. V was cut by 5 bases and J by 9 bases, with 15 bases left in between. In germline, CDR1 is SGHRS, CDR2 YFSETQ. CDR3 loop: CASRTGDLSSPLHF. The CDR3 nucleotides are TGCGCCAGCAGGACGGGAGATTTGAGTTCACCCCTCCACTTT.